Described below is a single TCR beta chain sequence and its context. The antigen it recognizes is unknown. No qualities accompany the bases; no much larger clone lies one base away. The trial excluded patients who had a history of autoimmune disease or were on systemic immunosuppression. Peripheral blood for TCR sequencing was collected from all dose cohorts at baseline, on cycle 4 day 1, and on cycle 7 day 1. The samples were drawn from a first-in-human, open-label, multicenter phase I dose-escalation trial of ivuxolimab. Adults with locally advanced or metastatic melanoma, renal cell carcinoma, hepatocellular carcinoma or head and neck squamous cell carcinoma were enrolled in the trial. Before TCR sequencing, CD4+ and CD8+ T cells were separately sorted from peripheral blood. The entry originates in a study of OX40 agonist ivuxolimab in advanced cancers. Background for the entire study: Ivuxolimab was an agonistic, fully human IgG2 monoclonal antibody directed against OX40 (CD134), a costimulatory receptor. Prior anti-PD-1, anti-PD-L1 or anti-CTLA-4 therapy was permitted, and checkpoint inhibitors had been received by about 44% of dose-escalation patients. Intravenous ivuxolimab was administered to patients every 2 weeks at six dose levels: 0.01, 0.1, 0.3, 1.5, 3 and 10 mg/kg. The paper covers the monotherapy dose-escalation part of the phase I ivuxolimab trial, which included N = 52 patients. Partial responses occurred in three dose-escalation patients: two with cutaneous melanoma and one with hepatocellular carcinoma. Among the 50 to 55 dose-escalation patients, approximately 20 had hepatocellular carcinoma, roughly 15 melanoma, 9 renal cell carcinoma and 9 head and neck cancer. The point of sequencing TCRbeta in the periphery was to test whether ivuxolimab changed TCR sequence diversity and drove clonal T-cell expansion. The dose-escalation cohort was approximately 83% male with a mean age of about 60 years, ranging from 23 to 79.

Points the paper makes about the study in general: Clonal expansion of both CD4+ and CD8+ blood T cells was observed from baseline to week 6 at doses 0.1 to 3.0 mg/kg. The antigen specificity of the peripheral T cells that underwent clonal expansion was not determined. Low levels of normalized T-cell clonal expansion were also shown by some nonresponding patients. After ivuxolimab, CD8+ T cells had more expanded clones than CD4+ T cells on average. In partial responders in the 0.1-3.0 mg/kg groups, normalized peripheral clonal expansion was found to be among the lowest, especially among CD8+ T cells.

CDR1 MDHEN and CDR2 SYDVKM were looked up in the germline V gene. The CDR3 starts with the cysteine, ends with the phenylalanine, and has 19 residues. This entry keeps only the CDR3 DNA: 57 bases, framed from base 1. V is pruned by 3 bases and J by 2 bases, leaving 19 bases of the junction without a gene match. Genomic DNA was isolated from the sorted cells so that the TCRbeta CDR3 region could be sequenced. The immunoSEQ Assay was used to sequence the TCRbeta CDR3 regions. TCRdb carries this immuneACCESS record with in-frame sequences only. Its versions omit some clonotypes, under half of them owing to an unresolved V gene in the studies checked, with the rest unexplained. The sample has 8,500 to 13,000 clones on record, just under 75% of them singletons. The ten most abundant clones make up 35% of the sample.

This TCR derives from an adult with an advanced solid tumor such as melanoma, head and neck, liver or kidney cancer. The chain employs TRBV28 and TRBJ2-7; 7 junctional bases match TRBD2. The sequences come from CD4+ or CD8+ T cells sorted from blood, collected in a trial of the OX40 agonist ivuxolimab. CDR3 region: CASSFPDTYSGPEPYEQYF. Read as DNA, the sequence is TGTGCCAGCAGTTTCCCCGACACCTATAGCGGGCCTGAACCCTACGAGCAGTACTTC.